This record looks at one TCR beta chain sequence and its context. It has no known antigen specificity. Within one base of it there is no much larger clone, and no base qualities were kept. CD8 naive samples were obtained by positive selection for CCR7 among CD45RO-negative cells, yielding a CD45RA+CCR7+ population from which TemRA cells were excluded. Donors were healthy HIV-negative adults with no recently reported acute infections or vaccinations. Every donor was a Caucasian adult living in Nashville, Tennessee, USA. Blood was obtained by leukapheresis, after which PBMCs were separated by Ficoll-Histopaque density gradient centrifugation and cryopreserved in liquid nitrogen vapor phase. Purity and quantity of every magnetically sorted T cell population were checked by analytical flow cytometry. Genomic DNA was isolated from each sorted fraction and quantified by UV absorbance on a Nanodrop 2000c.

These data come from a study of shared clonotypes between healthy human individuals (dated by TCRdb to about 2020). In terms of the full investigation: The cohort comprised two women and a few men aged 18 to 49 years. For each donor, CD4 naive and CD4 memory were each given three plates, CD8 naive was given two plates, and CD8 memory was given one plate. The study deeply sequenced blood TCR repertoires of roughly five healthy adults to estimate repertoire size and the extent of clonotype sharing between individuals. To increase sequencing depth and limit assay-specific biases, different laboratories used diverse techniques to prepare libraries and sequence TCR repertoires. Per donor, leukapheresis produced somewhere between about 0.94 and 9.5 billion PBMCs. Results the study describes overall, beyond this receptor: Because the study included a small number of donors, the genetic and exposure-history diversity represented was limited. Naive subsets generally had larger estimated clonotype richness than memory subsets did. Higher generation probabilities were observed for clonotypes shared by all four sorted-subset donors than for non-shared clonotypes. Rarefaction of sorted-subset datasets indicated incomplete sequencing despite the large sequencing depth. Sampling was limited to blood, and TCR repertoires in tissue likely differ from TCR repertoires in blood. Pairwise subsampling led to the expectation that sequencing depth would affect the degree of clonotype sharing among donors. Across several donors, approximately 5% of naive CD4, roughly 3.8% of naive CD8, approximately 2.5% of memory CD4, and 0.4% to 0.45% of memory CD8 clonotypes were shared.

The junction shows trimming of 4 bases on V and 8 bases on J, plus 11 bases between the germline ends. From a lookup of the germline V gene (reference sequence), CDR1 and CDR2 are SEHNR and FQNEAQ. The CDR3 sequence holds 13 residues, the cysteine and phenylalanine included. The kept DNA is CDR3 alone, 39 bases in frame from the first base. Using the deep immunoSEQ assay, multiplex PCR amplified TCR CDR3 regions from genomic DNA. Genomic DNA extracted from each cell subset was distributed evenly over all wells of several immunoSEQ 96-well plates, and each plate served as one replicate. Each replicate PCR for sorted subsets received roughly 200 ng genomic DNA, equal to tens of thousands of T cell genomes. Purified libraries were measured with a Qubit 3.0 fluorometer, size-checked on a Bioanalyzer 2100, and measured again with the KAPA Library Quantification kit. Every immunoSEQ 96-well plate was sequenced on a dedicated single-read 150-cycle Illumina NextSeq 550 flow cell. In the authors' own workflow: Because only junctional sequences without quality scores were contained in the immunoSEQ output, filtering matching that applied to full-length reads could not be performed. Sequences were annotated with PyIR, a Python wrapper for IgBLAST v1.9, using IMGT germline references to assign V/J genes and CDR3. Reads were filtered out if the reads had weak V/J assignments (E-value above 1e-6), no CDR3, stop codons, out-of-frame junctions, or ambiguous translated residues. A V3J clonotype was defined by an identical inferred V gene, J gene, and CDR3 amino acid sequence. Percentage overlap between repertoires was calculated by dividing the number of shared unique clonotypes by the size of the smaller repertoire. Three approaches were used to assess repertoire richness: RTK rarefaction, the Chao1 estimator, and Recon v2.1 estimates of unobserved clonotypes. Generation probabilities were computed with OLGA for all TCRbeta clonotypes obtained by the gDNA method from several donors. In TCRdb, the immuneACCESS table is reduced to in-frame sequences with V and J assigned. These tables do not hold every clone; where another copy was compared, an unresolved V gene accounts for under half, and the others remain unexplained. V and J calls and clone size are as listed in that table; D and trimming were resolved from the DNA. This sample is represented by around 600,000 clones; about 95% of them were singletons. The top ten clonotypes cover 0.095% to 0.14% of the sample.

The chain is encoded by TRBV7-9 joined to TRBJ1-4; no D segment can be confidently identified. The sequenced sample consisted of naive CD8+ T cells sorted from blood. The cell subset or site label, read with the paper, signifies: CD45RA+CCR7+. The sequence derives from a woman aged 25 to 45 in good health. The CDR3 sequence is CASSYNEEEKLFF. The nucleotide sequence is given as TGTGCCAGCAGCTACAACGAGGAGGAAAAACTGTTTTTT.